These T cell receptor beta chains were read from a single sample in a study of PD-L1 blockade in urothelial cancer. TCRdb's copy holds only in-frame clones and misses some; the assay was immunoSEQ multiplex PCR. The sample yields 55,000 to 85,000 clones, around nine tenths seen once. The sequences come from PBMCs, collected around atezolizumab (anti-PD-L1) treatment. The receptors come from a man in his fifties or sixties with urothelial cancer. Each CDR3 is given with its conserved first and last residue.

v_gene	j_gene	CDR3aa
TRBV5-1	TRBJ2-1	CASSLAYDSLEQFF
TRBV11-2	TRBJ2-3	CASSQGGTGTDTQYF
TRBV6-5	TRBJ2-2	CASRAGADTGELFF
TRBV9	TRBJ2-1	CASSVNNEQFF
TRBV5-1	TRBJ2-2	CASSWGQGASTGELFF
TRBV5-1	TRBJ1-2	CASSLDRAAVGYTF
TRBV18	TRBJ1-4	CASSPPNGANEKLFF
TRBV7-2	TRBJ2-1	CASSLSGATYNEQFF
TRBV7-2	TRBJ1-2	CASSKDSEFNYGYTF
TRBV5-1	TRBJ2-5	CASSLVGTGPIETQYF
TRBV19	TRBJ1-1	CASSGATPGYTEAFF
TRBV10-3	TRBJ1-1	CAIAAGNTEAFF
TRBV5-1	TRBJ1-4	CASSLAQRQEKLFF
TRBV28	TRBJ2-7	CASSTSGRFSYEQYF
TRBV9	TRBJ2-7	CASSVVSGSYEQYF
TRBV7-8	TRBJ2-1	CASSRSYNEQFF
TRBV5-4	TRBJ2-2	CASSTRAPGTGELFF
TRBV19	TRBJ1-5	CASIDTGNQPQHF
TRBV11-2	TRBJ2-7	CASSSGLAANEQYF
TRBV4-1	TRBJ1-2	CASSQGGLKYGYTF
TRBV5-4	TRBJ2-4	CASSPAGVAKNIQYF
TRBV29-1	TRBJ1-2	CSVESGPYGYTF
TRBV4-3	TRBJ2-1	CASSFRLGYNEQFF
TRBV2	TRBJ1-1	CAKGQGMRNTEAFF
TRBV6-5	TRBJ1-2	CASRPGGVRNYGYTF
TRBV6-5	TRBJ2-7	CASSYSGAFSYEQYF
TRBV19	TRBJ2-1	CASSPALAVSYNEQFF
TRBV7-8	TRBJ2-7	CASILTSGGYEQYF
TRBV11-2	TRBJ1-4	CASSENRAGGEKLFF
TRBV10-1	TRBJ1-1	CASSVDRSNTEAFF
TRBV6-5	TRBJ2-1	CASRTDRDKGEQFF
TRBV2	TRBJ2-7	CASTRLAGPSEQYF
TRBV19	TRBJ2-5	CASSTGENAETQYF
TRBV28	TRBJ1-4	CASRITSGTGGNEKLFF
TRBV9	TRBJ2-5	CASSPGLAGGQETQYF
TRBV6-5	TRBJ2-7	CASRDRDRSYEQYF
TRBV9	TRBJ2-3	CASSAVDRLAGADTQYF
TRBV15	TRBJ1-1	CATSRDFQNTEAFF
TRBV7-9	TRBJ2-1	CASSLTGTSGRDEQFF
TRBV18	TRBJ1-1	CASSPDTEAFF
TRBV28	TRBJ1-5	CASSFYTASNQPQHF
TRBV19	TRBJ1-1	CASSLARGQGNTEAFF
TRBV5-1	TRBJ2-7	CASRRTGTTYEQYF
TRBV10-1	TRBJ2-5	CASSGLERKETQYF
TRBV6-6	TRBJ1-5	CASSFQGRDQPQHF
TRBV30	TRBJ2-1	CAWSVRTGQSFF
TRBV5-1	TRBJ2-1	CASRSDSGNEQFF
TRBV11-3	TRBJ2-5	CASSLDPPTSGGEETQYF
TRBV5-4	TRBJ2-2	CASSSGRDRVNTGELFF
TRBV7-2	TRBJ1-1	CASSNDAQVNTEAFF
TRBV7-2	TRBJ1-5	CASSTRTGNQPQHF
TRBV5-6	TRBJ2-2	CASSTDRDTGELFF
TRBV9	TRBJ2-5	CASSLTSGGETQYF
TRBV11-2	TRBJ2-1	CASSPVTGAGPYNEQFF
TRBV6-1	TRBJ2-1	CASQVYNEQFF
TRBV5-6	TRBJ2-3	CASSLGAGQGADTQYF
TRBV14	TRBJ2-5	CASSWVAGRETQYF
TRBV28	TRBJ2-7	CASMDLPGQGTSYEQYF
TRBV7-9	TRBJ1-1	CASSAQGINTEAFF
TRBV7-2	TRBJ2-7	CASSFGGISYEQYF